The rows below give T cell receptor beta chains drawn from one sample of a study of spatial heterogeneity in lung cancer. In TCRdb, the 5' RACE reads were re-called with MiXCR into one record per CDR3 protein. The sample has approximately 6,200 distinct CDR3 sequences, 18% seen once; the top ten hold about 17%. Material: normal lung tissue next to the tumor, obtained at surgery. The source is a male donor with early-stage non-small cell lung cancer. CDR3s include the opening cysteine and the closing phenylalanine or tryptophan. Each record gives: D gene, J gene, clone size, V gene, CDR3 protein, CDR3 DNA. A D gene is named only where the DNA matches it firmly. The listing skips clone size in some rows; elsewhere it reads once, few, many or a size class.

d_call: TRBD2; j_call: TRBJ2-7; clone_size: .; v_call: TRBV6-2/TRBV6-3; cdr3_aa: CASLSGGSGSHEQYF; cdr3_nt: TGTGCCAGCCTCTCCGGGGGTAGCGGGAGCCACGAGCAGTACTTC
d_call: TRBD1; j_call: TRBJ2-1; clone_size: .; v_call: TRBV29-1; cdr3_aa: CSAGTGYNEQFF; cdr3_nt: TGCAGCGCCGGGACAGGGTACAATGAGCAGTTCTTC
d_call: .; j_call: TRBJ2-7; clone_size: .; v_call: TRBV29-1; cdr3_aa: CSAERGVSYEQYF; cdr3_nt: TGCAGCGCCGAAAGGGGGGTGAGCTACGAGCAGTACTTC
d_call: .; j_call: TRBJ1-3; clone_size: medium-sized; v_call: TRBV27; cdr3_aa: CASSFAGKVDTIYF; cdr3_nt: TGTGCCAGCAGTTTTGCAGGGAAGGTTGACACCATATATTTT
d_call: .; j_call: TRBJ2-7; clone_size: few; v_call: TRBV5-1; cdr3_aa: CASSDPPAEQYF; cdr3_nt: TGCGCCAGCAGTGACCCCCCTGCCGAGCAGTACTTC
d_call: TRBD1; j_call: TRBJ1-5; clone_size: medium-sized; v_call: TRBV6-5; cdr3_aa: CASTPGQGALGQPQHF; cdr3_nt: TGTGCCAGCACTCCCGGGCAGGGGGCACTTGGTCAGCCCCAGCATTTT
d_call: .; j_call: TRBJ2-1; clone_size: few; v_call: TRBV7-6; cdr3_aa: CASSSPTLSGEQFF; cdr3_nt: TGTGCCAGCAGCTCACCGACACTCAGCGGTGAGCAGTTCTTC
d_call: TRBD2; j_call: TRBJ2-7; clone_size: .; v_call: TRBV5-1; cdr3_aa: CASSLAIGLAGNEQYF; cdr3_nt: TGCGCCAGCAGCTTAGCGATAGGACTAGCGGGAAACGAGCAGTACTTC
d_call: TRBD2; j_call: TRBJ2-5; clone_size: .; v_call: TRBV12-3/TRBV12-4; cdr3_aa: CASSFRTSGRAGETQYF; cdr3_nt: TGTGCCAGCAGTTTTAGGACTAGCGGGAGGGCCGGGGAGACCCAGTACTTC
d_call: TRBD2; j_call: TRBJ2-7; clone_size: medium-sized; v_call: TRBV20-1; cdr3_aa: CSAVGLAGYEQYF; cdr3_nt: TGCAGTGCTGTGGGACTAGCGGGGTACGAGCAGTACTTC
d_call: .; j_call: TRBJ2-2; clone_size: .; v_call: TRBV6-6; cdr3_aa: CASRSGNTGELFF; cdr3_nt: TGTGCCAGCAGGTCCGGGAACACCGGGGAGCTGTTTTTT
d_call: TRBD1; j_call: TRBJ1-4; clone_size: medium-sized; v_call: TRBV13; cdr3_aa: CASSLSPGQGVKLFF; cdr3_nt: TGTGCCAGCAGCTTATCGCCGGGACAGGGGGTAAAACTGTTTTTT
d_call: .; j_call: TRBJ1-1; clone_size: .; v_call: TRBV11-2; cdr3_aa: CASSLDRGRGGAEAFF; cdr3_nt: TGTGCCAGCAGCTTAGATCGGGGAAGGGGCGGCGCTGAAGCTTTCTTT
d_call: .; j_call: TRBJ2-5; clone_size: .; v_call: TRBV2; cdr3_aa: CASSSLGTNQETQYF; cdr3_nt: TGTGCCAGCAGTTCCCTGGGGACCAATCAAGAGACCCAGTACTTC
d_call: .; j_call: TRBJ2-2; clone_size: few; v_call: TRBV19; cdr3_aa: CASSRDYTGELFF; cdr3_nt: TGTGCCAGTAGCCGGGATTACACCGGGGAGCTGTTTTTT
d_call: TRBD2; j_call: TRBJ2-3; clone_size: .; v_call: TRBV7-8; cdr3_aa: CASSPTETSGVDTQYF; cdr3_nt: TGTGCCAGCAGCCCAACCGAGACTAGCGGAGTAGATACGCAGTATTTT
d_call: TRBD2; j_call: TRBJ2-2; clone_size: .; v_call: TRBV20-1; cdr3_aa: CSAKRGRAFTGELFF; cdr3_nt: TGCAGTGCTAAACGCGGGAGGGCCTTTACCGGGGAGCTGTTTTTT
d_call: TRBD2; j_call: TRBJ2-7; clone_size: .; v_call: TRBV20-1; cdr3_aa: CSAGLAALRGEQYF; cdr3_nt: TGCAGCGCTGGACTAGCGGCCCTCCGAGGGGAGCAGTACTTC
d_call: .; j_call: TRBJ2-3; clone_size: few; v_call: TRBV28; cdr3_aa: CASSFRRNTQYF; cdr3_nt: TGTGCCAGCAGTTTCCGCAGAAATACGCAGTATTTT
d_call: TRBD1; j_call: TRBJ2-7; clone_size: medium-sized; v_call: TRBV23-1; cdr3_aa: CASSQSRRQGIDEQYF; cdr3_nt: TGCGCCAGCAGTCAATCAAGGAGACAGGGCATCGACGAGCAGTACTTC
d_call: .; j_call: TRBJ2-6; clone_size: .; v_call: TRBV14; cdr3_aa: CASSHPGLKSSGANVLTF; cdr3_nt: TGTGCCAGCAGCCACCCCGGACTCAAGAGCTCTGGGGCCAACGTCCTGACTTTC
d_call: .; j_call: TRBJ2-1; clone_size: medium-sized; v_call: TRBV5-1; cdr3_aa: CASSSSASSNEQFF; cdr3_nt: TGCGCCAGCAGCTCCTCCGCCTCTAGCAATGAGCAGTTCTTC
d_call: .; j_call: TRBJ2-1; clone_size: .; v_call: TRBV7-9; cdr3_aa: CASSFTQGGEQFF; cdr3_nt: TGTGCCAGCAGCTTCACACAAGGGGGTGAGCAGTTCTTC
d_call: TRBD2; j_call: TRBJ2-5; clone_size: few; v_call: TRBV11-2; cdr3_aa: CASSLSTSGRQETQYF; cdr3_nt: TGTGCCAGCAGCTTATCAACTAGCGGGAGACAAGAGACCCAGTACTTC
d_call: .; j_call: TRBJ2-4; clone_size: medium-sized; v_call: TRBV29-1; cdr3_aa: CSVGGKNIQYF; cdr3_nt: TGCAGCGTTGGAGGCAAAAACATTCAGTACTTC
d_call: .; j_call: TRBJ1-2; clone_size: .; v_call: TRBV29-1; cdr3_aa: CSSGGFQESYTF; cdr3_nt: TGCAGCTCTGGAGGTTTTCAGGAGTCCTACACCTTC
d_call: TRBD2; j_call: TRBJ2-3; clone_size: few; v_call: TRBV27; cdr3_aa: CASSLWTSGSYTQYF; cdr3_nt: TGTGCCAGCAGTCTCTGGACTAGCGGGAGTTATACGCAGTATTTT